Each of the 25 T cell receptor beta chains below was sequenced from the same sample in a study of blood T cell repertoires in COVID-19. The method was immunoSEQ multiplex PCR; TCRdb's version includes in-frame clones alone and lacks a portion of them. This table holds some 96,000 clones, just under 80% found once. Sample: peripheral blood. These receptors came from a woman between 70 and 85 years old with acute or convalescent COVID-19.

This clone was picked up a small number of times. This chain links TRBV7-2 with TRBJ2-5; TRBD1 matches at 9 bases. The CDR3 length is 14 residues. Germline-derived CDR1 and CDR2 are SGHTA and FQGNSA. Unmatched junction bases numbered 4, after V lost 5 bases and J lost 3 bases. For the CDR3, the DNA is TGTGCCAGCAGCCCCCGGGACAGGGAAGAGACCCAGTACTTC. Residues: CASSPRDREETQYF. Drawing the rest from reference TRBV7-2 and TRBJ2-5, the complete variable domain is GAGVSQSPSNKVTEKGKDVELRCDPISGHTALYWYRQSLGQGLEFLIYFQGNSAPDKSGLPSDRFSAERTGGSVSTLTIQRTQQEDSAVYLCASSPRDREETQYFGPGTRLLVL.

This chain connects TRBV28 to TRBJ1-1, with a tentative D call TRBD1 (5 bases). CDR3 length: 14 residues. Trimming removed 3 bases from V and 0 bases from J, with 8 bases in between. Germline CDR1 is MDHEN and CDR2 is SYDVKM. The CDR3 loop reads CASSFFRVNTEAFF. CDR3 in DNA: TGTGCCAGCAGTTTTTTCAGGGTGAACACTGAAGCTTTCTTT.

This chain's CDR3 is CASSGRTGGISGNTIYF. CDR3 DNA sequence: TGTGCCAGCAGCGGACGGACAGGGGGAATTTCTGGAAACACCATATATTTT. The genes are TRBV11-2 and TRBJ1-3; 10 bases line up with TRBD1. Per germline, CDR1 SGHAT and CDR2 FQNNGV. V shed 5 bases and J 1 base; nucleotides not matched to a gene: 8. The CDR3 runs 17 residues.

The chain combines TRBV28 with TRBJ1-2; 8 bases match TRBD1. The germline gives CDR1 MDHEN, CDR2 SYDVKM. With V trimmed by 1 base and J by 8 bases, 12 bases remained unmatched. The CDR3 extends over 16 amino acids. The CDR3 loop reads CASSLFPPTGVGGYTF. CDR3 in DNA: TGTGCCAGCAGTTTATTTCCACCGACAGGGGTTGGAGGCTACACCTTC.

This clone has a handful of counts. The chain carries TRBV28 and TRBJ2-7; the D is unclear. Germline CDR1 MDHEN, CDR2 SYDVKM. The length of the CDR3 is 13 residues. V lost 4 bases and J 0 bases, leaving 7 bases between the germline ends. The CDR3 coding sequence is TGTGCCAGCAGTTCTGATAGCTCCTACGAGCAGTACGTC. Translation: CASSSDSSYEQYV.

This clone has a single count. The CDR3 sequence: CASSYGRWDTEAFF. DNA for the CDR3: TGTGCCAGCAGTTACGGGCGTTGGGACACTGAAGCTTTCTTT. The chain uses TRBV6-5 and TRBJ1-1, with D uncertain. CDR1 MNHEY and CDR2 SVGAGI come from the germline V gene. The CDR3 is 14 residues long. The ends were cut back, 2 bases at V and 3 bases at J, with 10 bases in the middle.

V is TRBV6-5 and J is TRBJ2-1; TRBD2 might be the D (5 bases). With 6 bases removed from V and 7 bases from J, the gap between germline ends came to 16 bases. The germline V gene encodes CDR1 MNHEY and CDR2 SVGAGI. This CDR3 contains 14 residues. CDR3 nucleotides: TGTGCCAGCAGCACGGGTTTCCCGGGGAATGAGCAGTTCTTC. This codes for CASSTGFPGNEQFF.

The chain joins TRBV2 to TRBJ1-5, with unresolved D. The CDR3 sequence is 14 residues long. The V and J ends lost 3 bases and 1 base respectively, with 7 bases between them. Germline V gene sequence: CDR1 SNHLY, CDR2 FYNNEI. The CDR3 is CASSETFSNQPQHF. In DNA, the CDR3 is TGTGCCAGCAGTGAGACTTTCAGCAATCAGCCCCAGCATTTT.

This chain joins TRBV3-1 (or the pseudogene TRBV3-2) and TRBJ1-3; TRBD1 is a possible D gene (6 bases). The V gene's germline CDR1 is LGHDT and CDR2 YNNKEL (reference sequence). There are 12 residues in the CDR3. In DNA form, the CDR3 reads TGTGCGACAGGCAGCTCTGGAAACACCATATATTTT. It yields the protein CATGSSGNTIYF.

The rearrangement uses TRBV7-9 and TRBJ2-7; 11 bases match TRBD1. V lost 5 bases and J lost 6; bases outside the gene matches: 6. CDR3 size: 14 residues. Germline lookup yields CDR1 SEHNR and CDR2 FQNEAQ (reference sequence). The CDR3 loop reads CASSAPGTGGEQYV. The CDR3 DNA reads TGTGCCAGCAGCGCCCCCGGGACAGGGGGCGAGCAGTACGTC.

The CDR3 is CASSSGQADTQYF. CDR3 sequence (DNA): TGTGCCAGCAGCAGCGGACAGGCAGATACGCAGTATTTT. The rearrangement uses TRBV13 and TRBJ2-3, with 7 bases that match TRBD1. The CDR3 is 13 amino acids. Germline loops: CDR1 PRHDT, CDR2 FYEKMQ (reference sequence). V was pared by 5 bases and J by 4 bases, with 3 bases of the junction left unmatched.

J is TRBJ1-4 and V is TRBV3-1 (or the pseudogene TRBV3-2); tentatively, D is TRBD1 (5 bases). Trimming pared 5 bases from V and 3 bases from J, leaving 13 bases between. The CDR3 loop spans 15 amino acids. Germline lookup yields CDR1 LGHDT and CDR2 YNNKEL (reference sequence). In DNA form, the CDR3 reads TGTGCCAGCAGCGGCCGACAGCTGGCTAATGAAAAACTGTTTTTT. The encoded protein is CASSGRQLANEKLFF.

The rearrangement joins TRBV11-3 to TRBJ2-1; the match to TRBD1 covers 8 bases. Germline-derived CDR1 and CDR2 are SGHNT and YENEEA. The V and J ends lost 0 bases and 8 bases, in that order; junction bases with no gene match: 6. This CDR3 is 15 amino acids long. In nucleotides, the CDR3 is TGTGCCAGCAGCTTAGATGGGACAGGAGTCCATGAGCAGTTCTTC. Translating it yields CASSLDGTGVHEQFF.

The rearrangement uses TRBV7-9 and TRBJ1-2; 7 bases agree with TRBD1. CDR3 length: 14 amino acids. Germline trimming cut 5 bases from V and 4 bases from J; bases unmatched to any gene: 7. Looked up from germline, CDR1 is SEHNR and CDR2 is FQNEAQ (reference sequence). CDR3 nucleotides: TGTGCCAGCAGCCCTCGACAGGGTGGCTATGGCTACACCTTC. Residues: CASSPRQGGYGYTF.

This clone was seen only once. The rearrangement joins TRBV6-5 to TRBJ2-4; D is ambiguous. The V end lost 9 bases, the J end lost 0 bases, and 12 bases lay between the germline ends. The CDR3 length is 14 residues. Germline assignment: CDR1 MNHEY and CDR2 SVGAGI. The CDR3 spells CASRDGAAKNIQYF. The CDR3, as DNA: TGTGCCAGTCGCGACGGAGCAGCCAAAAACATTCAGTACTTC.

This CDR3 is CASSVDRGTTNEKLFF. CDR3 DNA: TGCGCCAGCAGCGTGGACAGGGGAACCACTAATGAAAAACTGTTTTTT. The genes are TRBV5-1 and TRBJ1-4, with 9 bases identical to TRBD1. CDR3 size: 16 residues. Trimming at V came to 4 bases and at J to 2 bases, leaving 6 bases not matched to a gene. CDR1 is SGHRS and CDR2 is YFSETQ in the germline V gene.

J is TRBJ2-1 and V is TRBV5-1; D unclear. From germline, CDR1 is SGHRS and CDR2 YFSETQ. This CDR3 is built from 14 residues. V lost 5 bases, J lost 10 bases, and 19 bases lay in between. CDR3: CASSSPETSFEQFF. CDR3 bases: TGCGCCAGCAGTTCTCCCGAGACTTCCTTCGAGCAGTTCTTC.

The genes are TRBV19 and TRBJ1-1; no clear D. CDR3 length equals 14 residues. Trimming left V 3 bases short and J 0 bases short, with 8 bases between. Germline-derived CDR1 and CDR2 are LNHDA and SQIVND (reference sequence). CDR3 bases: TGTGCCAGTAGTATGTCCGAGTTGAACACTGAAGCTTTCTTT. Amino acids: CASSMSELNTEAFF. Full variable domain (remainder filled in from reference TRBV19 and TRBJ1-1): DGGITQSPKYLFRKEGQNVTLSCEQNLNHDAMYWYRQDPGQGLRLIYYSQIVNDFQKGDIAEGYSVSREKKESFPLTVTSAQKNPTAFYLCASSMSELNTEAFFGQGTRLTVV.

This sequence joins TRBV4-1 and TRBJ2-2, with TRBD1 matching over 9 bases. The CDR3 runs to 15 residues. Losses at the gene ends were 4 bases for V and 8 bases for J; bases not matched to a gene: 8. Germline V lookup: CDR1 MGHRA, CDR2 YSYEKL. In nucleotides, the CDR3 is TGCGCCAGCAGCCCATCCGGGACAGGGCCTGGGGAGCTGTTTTTT. Protein: CASSPSGTGPGELFF.

The chain links TRBV7-9 to TRBJ1-5; perhaps TRBD1 as D (5 bases). This CDR3 has 19 amino acids. V was trimmed by 2 bases and J by 0 bases, leaving 20 bases between them. Per the germline V gene, CDR1 is SEHNR and CDR2 is FQNEAQ (reference sequence). This chain's CDR3 is CASSLYSGQTRYSNQPQHF. The CDR3 DNA sequence: TGTGCCAGCAGCTTATATTCGGGGCAGACTAGGTATAGCAATCAGCCCCAGCATTTT.

This chain connects TRBV2 to TRBJ2-5; D remains ambiguous. From germline, CDR1 is SNHLY and CDR2 FYNNEI. CDR3 size: 13 residues. Trimming shortened V by 3 bases and J by 2 bases, and 7 bases separated the two germline ends. DNA of the CDR3: TGTGCCAGCAGTGAGGGCATGCAAGAGACCCAGTACTTC. The encoded protein is CASSEGMQETQYF.

The chain combines TRBV6-2 or TRBV6-3 with TRBJ2-5, with 15 bases fitting TRBD2. The CDR3 has 18 amino acids. With 4 bases clipped from V and 0 bases from J, the junction kept 6 bases outside the gene matches. The germline V gene encodes CDR1 MNHEY and CDR2 SVGEGT. CDR3 protein: CASSSLGTSGGYQETQYF. As DNA, the CDR3 is TGTGCCAGCAGTTCTTTAGGGACTAGCGGGGGGTACCAAGAGACCCAGTACTTC.

The CDR3 is CASSFPLGRFDSPLHF. In DNA form, the CDR3 reads TGTGCCAGCAGTTTCCCCCTTGGCAGGTTTGATTCACCCCTCCACTTT. The chain recombines TRBV28 with TRBJ1-6; D unresolved. In germline, CDR1 is MDHEN, CDR2 SYDVKM. The CDR3 is made up of 16 amino acids. Trimming took off 3 bases at V and 8 bases at J, with 17 bases between the two ends. The variable domain in full, completed from reference TRBV28 and TRBJ1-6, reads DVKVTQSSRYLVKRTGEKVFLECVQDMDHENMFWYRQDPGLGLRLIYFSYDVKMKEKGDIPEGYSVSREKKERFSLILESASTNQTSMYLCASSFPLGRFDSPLHFGNGTRLTVT.

This clone has a single count. The rearrangement uses TRBV6-5 and TRBJ1-1; weak D call: TRBD1 (5 bases). Germline V gives CDR1 MNHEY, CDR2 SVGAGI. CDR3 size: 13 residues. V was pared by 8 bases and J by 2 bases, with 12 bases between. DNA of the CDR3: TGTGCCAGCCCGAAGGGGATTAACACTGAAGCTTTCTTT. This translates into CASPKGINTEAFF.

The V call is TRBV12-3 or TRBV12-4, the J call TRBJ1-1; D call uncertain. CDR3 length equals 13 residues. Trimming pared 3 bases from V and 1 base from J, leaving 6 bases between. CDR3 in DNA: TGTGCCAGCAGTTTGAACAGGAACACTGAAGCTTTCTTT. Translating gives CASSLNRNTEAFF.